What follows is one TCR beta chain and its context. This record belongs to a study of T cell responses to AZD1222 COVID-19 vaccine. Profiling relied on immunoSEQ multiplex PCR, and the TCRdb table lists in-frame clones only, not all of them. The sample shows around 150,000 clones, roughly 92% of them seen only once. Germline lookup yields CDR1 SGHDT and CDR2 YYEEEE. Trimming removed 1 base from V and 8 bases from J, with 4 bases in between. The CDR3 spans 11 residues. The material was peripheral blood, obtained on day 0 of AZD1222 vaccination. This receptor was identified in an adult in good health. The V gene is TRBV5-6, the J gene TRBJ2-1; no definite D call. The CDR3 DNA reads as TGTGCCAGCAGCTTGTGGGATGAGCAGTTCTTC. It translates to CASSLWDEQFF.